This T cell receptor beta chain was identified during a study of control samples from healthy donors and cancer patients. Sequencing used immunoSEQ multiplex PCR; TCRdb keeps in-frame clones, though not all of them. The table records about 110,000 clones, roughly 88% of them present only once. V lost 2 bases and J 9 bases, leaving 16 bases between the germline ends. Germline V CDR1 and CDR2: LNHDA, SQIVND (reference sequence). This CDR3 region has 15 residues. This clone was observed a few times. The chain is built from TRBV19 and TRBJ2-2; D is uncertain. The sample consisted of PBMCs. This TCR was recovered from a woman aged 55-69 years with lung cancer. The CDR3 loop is CASSINTWGNRELFF. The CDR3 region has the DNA TGTGCCAGTAGTATAAACACTTGGGGAAACCGGGAGCTGTTTTTT.